The clone carrying this TCR beta chain was detected many times. Its specificity is unknown. This sample was taken from a study of T cells in Graves' hyperthyroidism and ophthalmopathy. Findings and caveats of the study: Blood also held most thyroid clonotypes expanded beyond 0.001. A model of 13 V-J features distinguished ophthalmopathy from stable hyperthyroidism.

For the diagnoses, clinical symptoms, serum thyroxine and TRAb, thyroid ultrasound and orbital computed tomography were used. It was RNA transcripts that yielded the amplified TCR beta CDR3 regions. First-round RT-PCR targeting the TCR CDR3 was performed with the HTBI primer set. TCRdb fed the multiplex PCR reads into MiXCR, producing one record per CDR3 protein. The data contain about 96,000 distinct CDR3 sequences, over 50% of them singletons. Germline V gene lookup returns CDR1 SGHTA and CDR2 FQGNSA. The V end was cut by 5 bases, the J end by 8 bases, with 6 bases between. The CDR3 has 10 residues.

This chain links TRBV7-2 with TRBJ1-1; TRBD1 might be the D (5 bases). Material for sequencing was blood. This receptor was identified in a woman aged 40-49 years with Graves' hyperthyroidism. The CDR3 bases are TGTGCCAGCAGCAGACAGGAAGCTTTCTTT. Protein: CASSRQEAFF.